This T cell receptor (beta chain) was identified during a study of blood T cell repertoires in COVID-19. Study-level background: Donors in the United States, Italy and Spain gave samples during acute or convalescent COVID-19. Sources were T cells, B-cell-depleted T cells, or PBMCs; the material itself was cDNA or gDNA.

In the study's own analysis: Amplification with reference gene primers provided the estimates of nucleated cell counts. Libraries were prepared by immunoSEQ multiplex PCR; TCRdb keeps only in-frame clonotypes and omits some of them. The DNA gave D and trimming, while V, J and clone size come from that table. The sample shows a few hundred thousand clones, 86% of them seen only once. This clone appeared once. CDR1 and CDR2 (germline): SGHNT, YYREEE (reference sequence). V was trimmed by 1 base and J by 10 bases, leaving 17 bases between them. There are 14 residues in the CDR3. The receptor was derived from a man in his sixties with acute or convalescent COVID-19. The sequenced material came from peripheral blood. The chain couples TRBV5-4 to TRBJ1-1, with D possibly being TRBD1 (5 bases). The CDR3 here is CASSLRQGQPGAFF. Written as DNA, the CDR3 is TGTGCCAGCAGCTTGAGGCAGGGTCAGCCGGGAGCTTTCTTT.